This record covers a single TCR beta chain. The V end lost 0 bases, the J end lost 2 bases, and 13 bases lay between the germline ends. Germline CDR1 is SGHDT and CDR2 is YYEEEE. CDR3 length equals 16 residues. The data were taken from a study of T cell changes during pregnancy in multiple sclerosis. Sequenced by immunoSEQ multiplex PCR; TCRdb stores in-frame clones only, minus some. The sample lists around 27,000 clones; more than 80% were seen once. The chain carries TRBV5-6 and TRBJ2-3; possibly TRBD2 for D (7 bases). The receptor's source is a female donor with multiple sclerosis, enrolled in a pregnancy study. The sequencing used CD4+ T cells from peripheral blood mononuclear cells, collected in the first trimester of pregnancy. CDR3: CASSLGRGALTDTQYF. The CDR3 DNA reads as TGTGCCAGCAGCTTGGGTCGGGGGGCCCTCACAGATACGCAGTATTTT.